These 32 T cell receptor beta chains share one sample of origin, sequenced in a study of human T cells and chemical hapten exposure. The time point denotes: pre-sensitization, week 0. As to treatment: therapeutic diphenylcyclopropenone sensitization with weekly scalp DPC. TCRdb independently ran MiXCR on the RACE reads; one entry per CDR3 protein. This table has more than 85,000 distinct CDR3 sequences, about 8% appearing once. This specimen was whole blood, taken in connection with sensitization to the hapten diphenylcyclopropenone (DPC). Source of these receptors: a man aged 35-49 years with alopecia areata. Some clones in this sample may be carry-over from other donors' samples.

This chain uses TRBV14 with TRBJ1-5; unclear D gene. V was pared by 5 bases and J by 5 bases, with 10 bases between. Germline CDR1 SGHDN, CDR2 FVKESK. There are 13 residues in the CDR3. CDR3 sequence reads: CASSDASYQPQHF. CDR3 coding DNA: TGTGCCAGCAGCGACGCCAGCTATCAGCCCCAGCATTTT.

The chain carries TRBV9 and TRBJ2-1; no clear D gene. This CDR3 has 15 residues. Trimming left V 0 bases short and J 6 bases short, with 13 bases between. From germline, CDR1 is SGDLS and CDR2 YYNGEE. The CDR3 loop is CASSVATTPFNEQFF. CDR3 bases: TGTGCCAGCAGCGTAGCAACTACTCCATTCAATGAGCAGTTCTTC.

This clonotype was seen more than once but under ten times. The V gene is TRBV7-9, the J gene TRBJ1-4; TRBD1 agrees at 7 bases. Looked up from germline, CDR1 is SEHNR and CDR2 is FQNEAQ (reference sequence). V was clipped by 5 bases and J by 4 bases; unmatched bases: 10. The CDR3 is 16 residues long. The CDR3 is CASSAYRGPRNEKLFF. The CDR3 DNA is TGTGCCAGCAGCGCCTACAGGGGCCCCCGTAATGAAAAACTGTTTTTT.

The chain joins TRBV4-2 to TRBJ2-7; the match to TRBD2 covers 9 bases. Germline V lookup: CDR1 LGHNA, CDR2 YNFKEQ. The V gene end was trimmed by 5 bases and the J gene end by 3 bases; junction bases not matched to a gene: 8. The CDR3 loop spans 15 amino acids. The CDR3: CASSARLAAVYEQYF. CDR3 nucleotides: TGTGCCAGCAGCGCCCGACTAGCGGCGGTCTACGAGCAGTACTTC.

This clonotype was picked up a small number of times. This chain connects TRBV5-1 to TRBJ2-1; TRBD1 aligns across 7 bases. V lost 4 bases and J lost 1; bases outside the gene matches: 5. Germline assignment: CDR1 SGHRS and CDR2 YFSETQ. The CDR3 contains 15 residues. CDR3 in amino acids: CASSPLTGSYNEQFF. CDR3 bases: TGCGCCAGCAGCCCGCTGACAGGGTCCTACAATGAGCAGTTCTTC.

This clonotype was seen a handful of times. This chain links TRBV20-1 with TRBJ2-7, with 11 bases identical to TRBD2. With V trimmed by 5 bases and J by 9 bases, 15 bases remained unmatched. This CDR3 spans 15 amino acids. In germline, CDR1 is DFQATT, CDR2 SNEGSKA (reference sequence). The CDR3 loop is CSAFVPGLAATRQYF. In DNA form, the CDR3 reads TGCAGTGCTTTCGTTCCGGGACTAGCGGCCACAAGGCAGTACTTC.

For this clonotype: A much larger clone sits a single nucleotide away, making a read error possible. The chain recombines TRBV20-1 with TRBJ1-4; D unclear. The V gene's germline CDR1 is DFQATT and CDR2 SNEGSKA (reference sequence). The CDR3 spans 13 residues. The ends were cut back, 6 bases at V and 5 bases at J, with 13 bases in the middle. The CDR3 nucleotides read TGCAGTGCCTGCGGACTGGGAAATGAAAAACTGTTTTTT. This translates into CSACGLGNEKLFF.

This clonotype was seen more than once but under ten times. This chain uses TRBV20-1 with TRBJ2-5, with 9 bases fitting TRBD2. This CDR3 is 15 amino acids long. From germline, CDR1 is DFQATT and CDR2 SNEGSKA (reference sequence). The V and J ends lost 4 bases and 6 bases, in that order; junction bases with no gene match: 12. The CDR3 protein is CSAKALAGSLQTQYF. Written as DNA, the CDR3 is TGCAGTGCTAAGGCCCTAGCGGGATCCTTACAGACCCAGTACTTC.

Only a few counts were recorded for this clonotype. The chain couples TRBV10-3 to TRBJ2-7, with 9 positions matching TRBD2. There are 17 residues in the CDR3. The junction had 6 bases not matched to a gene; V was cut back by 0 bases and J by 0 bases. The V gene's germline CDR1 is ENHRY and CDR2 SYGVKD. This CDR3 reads CAISESLAGANSYEQYF. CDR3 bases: TGTGCCATCAGTGAGTCCTTAGCGGGGGCGAACTCCTACGAGCAGTACTTC.

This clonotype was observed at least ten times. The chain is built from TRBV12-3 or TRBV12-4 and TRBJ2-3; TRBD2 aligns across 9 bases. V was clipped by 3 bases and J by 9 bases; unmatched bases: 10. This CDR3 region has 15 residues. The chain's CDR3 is CASSFRRGGSTTQYF. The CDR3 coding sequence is TGTGCCAGCAGTTTTCGGCGGGGGGGGTCGACGACGCAGTATTTT.

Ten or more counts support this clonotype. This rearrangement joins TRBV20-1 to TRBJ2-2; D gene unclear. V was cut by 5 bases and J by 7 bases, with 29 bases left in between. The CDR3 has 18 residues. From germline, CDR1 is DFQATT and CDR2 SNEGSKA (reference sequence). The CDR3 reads CSAATSDFNRNLGGELFF. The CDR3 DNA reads TGCAGTGCTGCAACCTCGGATTTTAACCGGAACCTCGGCGGGGAGCTGTTTTTT.

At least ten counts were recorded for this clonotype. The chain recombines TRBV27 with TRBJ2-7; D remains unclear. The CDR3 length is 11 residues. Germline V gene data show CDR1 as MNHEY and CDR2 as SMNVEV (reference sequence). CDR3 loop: CARRNGYEQYV. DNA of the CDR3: TGTGCTAGAAGGAACGGGTACGAGCAGTACGTC.

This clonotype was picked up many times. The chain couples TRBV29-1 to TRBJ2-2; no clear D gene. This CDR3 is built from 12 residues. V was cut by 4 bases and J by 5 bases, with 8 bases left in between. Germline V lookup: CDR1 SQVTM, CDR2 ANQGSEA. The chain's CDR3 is CSVGKETGELFF. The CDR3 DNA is TGCAGCGTTGGTAAAGAGACCGGGGAGCTGTTTTTT.

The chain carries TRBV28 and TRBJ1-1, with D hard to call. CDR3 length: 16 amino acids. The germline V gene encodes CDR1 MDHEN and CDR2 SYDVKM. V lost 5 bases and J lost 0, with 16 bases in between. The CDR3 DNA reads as TGTGCCAGCAGTAGAATCGAGGGAACGATGAACACTGAAGCTTTCTTT. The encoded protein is CASSRIEGTMNTEAFF.

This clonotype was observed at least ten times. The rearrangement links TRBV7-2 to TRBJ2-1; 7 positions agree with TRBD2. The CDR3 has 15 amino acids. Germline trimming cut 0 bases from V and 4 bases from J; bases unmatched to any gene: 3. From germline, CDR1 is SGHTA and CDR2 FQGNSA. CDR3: CASSLAGGPYNEQFF. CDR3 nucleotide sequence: TGTGCCAGCAGCTTAGCGGGAGGGCCTTACAATGAGCAGTTCTTC.

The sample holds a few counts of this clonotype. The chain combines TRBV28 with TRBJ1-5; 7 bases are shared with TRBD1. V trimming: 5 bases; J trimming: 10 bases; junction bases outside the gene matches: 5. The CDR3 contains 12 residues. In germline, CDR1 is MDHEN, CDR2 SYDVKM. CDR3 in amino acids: CASSTGDVPQHF. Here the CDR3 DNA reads TGTGCCAGCAGTACAGGGGATGTTCCCCAGCATTTT.

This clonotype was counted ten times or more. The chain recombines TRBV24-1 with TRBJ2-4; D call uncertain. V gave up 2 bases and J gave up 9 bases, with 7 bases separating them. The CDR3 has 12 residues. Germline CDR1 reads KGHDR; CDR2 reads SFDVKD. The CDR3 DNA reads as TGTGCCACCAGTGATTACATGGGCATTCAGTACTTC. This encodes CATSDYMGIQYF.

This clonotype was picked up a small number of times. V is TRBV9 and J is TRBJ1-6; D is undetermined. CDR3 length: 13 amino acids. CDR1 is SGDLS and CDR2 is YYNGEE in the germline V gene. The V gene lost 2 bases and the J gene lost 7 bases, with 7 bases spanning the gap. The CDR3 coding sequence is TGTGCCAGCAGCGTCAGCCCCAATTCACCCCTCCACTTT. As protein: CASSVSPNSPLHF. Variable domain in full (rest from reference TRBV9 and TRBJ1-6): DSGVTQTPKHLITATGQRVTLRCSPRSGDLSVYWYQQSLDQGLQFLIQYYNGEERAKGNILERFSAQQFPDLHSELNLSSLELGDSALYFCASSVSPNSPLHFGNGTRLTVT.

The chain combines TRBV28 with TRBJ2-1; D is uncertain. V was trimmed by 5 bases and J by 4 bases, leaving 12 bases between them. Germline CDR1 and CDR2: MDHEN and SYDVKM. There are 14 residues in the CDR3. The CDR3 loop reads CASSLLRDYNEQFF. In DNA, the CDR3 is TGTGCCAGCAGTCTCCTTCGAGATTACAATGAGCAGTTCTTC. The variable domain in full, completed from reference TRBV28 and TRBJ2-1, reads DVKVTQSSRYLVKRTGEKVFLECVQDMDHENMFWYRQDPGLGLRLIYFSYDVKMKEKGDIPEGYSVSREKKERFSLILESASTNQTSMYLCASSLLRDYNEQFFGPGTRLTVL.

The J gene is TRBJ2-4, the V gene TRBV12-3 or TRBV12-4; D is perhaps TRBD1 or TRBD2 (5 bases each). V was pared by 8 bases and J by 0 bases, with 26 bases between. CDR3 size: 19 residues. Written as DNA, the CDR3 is TGTGCCAGCTCCCCCATAGGGCAGTATGGGGGAGAAGCCAAAAACATTCAGTACTTC. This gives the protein CASSPIGQYGGEAKNIQYF.

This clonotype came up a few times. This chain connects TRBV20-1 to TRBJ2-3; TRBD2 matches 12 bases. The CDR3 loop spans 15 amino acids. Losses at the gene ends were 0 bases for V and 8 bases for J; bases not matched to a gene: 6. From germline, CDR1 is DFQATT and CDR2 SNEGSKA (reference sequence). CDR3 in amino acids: CSARELAGGVGTQYF. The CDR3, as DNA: TGCAGTGCTAGAGAACTAGCGGGAGGTGTTGGTACGCAGTATTTT.

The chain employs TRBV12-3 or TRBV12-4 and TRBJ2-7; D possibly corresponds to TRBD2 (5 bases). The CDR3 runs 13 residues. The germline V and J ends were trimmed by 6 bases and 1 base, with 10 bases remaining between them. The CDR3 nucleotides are TGTGCCAGCAGACTTACGGGGTCCTACGAGCAGTACGTC. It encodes CASRLTGSYEQYV.

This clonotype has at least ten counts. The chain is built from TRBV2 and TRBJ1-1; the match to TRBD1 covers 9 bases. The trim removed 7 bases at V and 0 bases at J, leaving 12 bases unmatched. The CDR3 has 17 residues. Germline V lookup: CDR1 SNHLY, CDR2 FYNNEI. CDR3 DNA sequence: TGTGCCAGCATTAAGACCGGGACAGGGTTCGTGAACACTGAAGCTTTCTTT. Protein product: CASIKTGTGFVNTEAFF.

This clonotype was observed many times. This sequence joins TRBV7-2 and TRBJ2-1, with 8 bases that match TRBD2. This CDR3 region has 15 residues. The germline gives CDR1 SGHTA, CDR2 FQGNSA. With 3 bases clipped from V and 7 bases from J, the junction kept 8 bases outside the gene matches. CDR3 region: CASSFPGLVRNEQFF. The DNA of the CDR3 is TGTGCCAGCAGCTTTCCGGGACTAGTCAGGAATGAGCAGTTCTTC.

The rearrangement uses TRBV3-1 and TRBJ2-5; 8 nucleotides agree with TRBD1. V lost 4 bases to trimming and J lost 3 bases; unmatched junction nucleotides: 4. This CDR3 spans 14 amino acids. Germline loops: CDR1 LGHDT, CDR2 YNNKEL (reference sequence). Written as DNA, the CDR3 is TGTGCCAGCAGCCCAGGGACAGGAAAAGAGACCCAGTACTTC. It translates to CASSPGTGKETQYF.

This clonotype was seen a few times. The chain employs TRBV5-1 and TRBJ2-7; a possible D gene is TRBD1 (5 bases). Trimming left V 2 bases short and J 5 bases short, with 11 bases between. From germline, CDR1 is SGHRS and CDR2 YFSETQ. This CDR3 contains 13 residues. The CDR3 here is CASSFAGNNEQYF. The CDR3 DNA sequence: TGCGCCAGCAGCTTTGCAGGGAATAACGAGCAGTACTTC.

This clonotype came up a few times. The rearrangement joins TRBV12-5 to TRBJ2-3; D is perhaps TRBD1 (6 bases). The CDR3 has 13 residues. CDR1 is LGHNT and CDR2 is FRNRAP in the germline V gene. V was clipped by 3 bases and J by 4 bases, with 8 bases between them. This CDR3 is CASGLKGADTQYF. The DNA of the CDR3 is TGTGCTAGTGGTTTAAAGGGGGCAGATACGCAGTATTTT. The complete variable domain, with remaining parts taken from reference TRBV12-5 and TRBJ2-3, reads DARVTQTPRHKVTEMGQEVTMRCQPILGHNTVFWYRQTMMQGLELLAYFRNRAPLDDSGMPKDRFSAEMPDATLATLKIQPSEPRDSAVYFCASGLKGADTQYFGPGTRLTVL.

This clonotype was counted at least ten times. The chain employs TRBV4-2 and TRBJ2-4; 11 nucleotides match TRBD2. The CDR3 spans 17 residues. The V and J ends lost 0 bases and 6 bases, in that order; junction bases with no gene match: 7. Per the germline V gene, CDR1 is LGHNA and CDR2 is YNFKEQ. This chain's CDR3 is CASSQDDLAGGINIQYF. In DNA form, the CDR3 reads TGTGCCAGCAGCCAAGATGACCTAGCGGGAGGCATAAACATTCAGTACTTC.

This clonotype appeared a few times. The CDR3 DNA is TGTGCCAGCTCACCATATCCAGAGATGAACACTGAAGCTTTCTTT. This gives the protein CASSPYPEMNTEAFF. The J gene is TRBJ1-1, the V gene TRBV18; D remains unclear. Germline values: CDR1 KGHSH, CDR2 LQKENI. The CDR3 covers 15 residues. Trimming left V 2 bases short and J 0 bases short, with 10 bases between.

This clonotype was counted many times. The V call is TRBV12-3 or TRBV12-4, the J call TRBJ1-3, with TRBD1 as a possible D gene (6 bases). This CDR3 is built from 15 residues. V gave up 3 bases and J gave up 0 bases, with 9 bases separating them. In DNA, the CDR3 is TGTGCCAGCAGTTTTCAGGGGAGCTCTGGAAACACCATATATTTT. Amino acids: CASSFQGSSGNTIYF.

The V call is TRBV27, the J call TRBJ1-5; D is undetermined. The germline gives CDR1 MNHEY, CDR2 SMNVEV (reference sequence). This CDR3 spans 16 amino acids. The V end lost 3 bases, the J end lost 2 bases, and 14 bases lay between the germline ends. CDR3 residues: CASSFDRSFGNQPQHF. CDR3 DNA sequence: TGTGCCAGCAGTTTTGATAGAAGCTTTGGCAATCAGCCCCAGCATTTT.

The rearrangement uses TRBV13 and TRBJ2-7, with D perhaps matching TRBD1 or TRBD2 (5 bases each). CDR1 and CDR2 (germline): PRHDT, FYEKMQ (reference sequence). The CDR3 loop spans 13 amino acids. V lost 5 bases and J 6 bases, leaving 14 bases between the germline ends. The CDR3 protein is CASSNSNGGEQYF. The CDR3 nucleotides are TGTGCCAGCAGCAATTCCAATGGGGGCGAGCAGTACTTC. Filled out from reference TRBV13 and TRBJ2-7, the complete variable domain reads AAGVIQSPRHLIKEKRETATLKCYPIPRHDTVYWYQQGPGQDPQFLISFYEKMQSDKGSIPDRFSAQQFSDYHSELNMSSLELGDSALYFCASSNSNGGEQYFGPGTRLTVT.